This TCR beta chain appears in the sequencing data of a study of blood T cell repertoires in COVID-19. Study context: Specimens from acute and convalescent COVID-19 originated in the United States, Italy and Spain. T cells, B-cell-depleted T cells, or PBMCs provided the cDNA or gDNA that served as material.

In this sample, this clone turned up once. Method: immunoSEQ multiplex PCR; TCRdb's copy keeps in-frame clones and lacks some. The table records about 310,000 clones, around 85% of them present only once. This CDR3 is built from 12 residues. V lost 5 bases to trimming and J lost 7 bases, with 8 bases between them. All enrollees were roughly 18 to 95 years old and from around 25 US areas. The origin of this receptor is a man between 25 and 39 years old who had recovered from COVID-19. J is TRBJ2-2 and V is TRBV12-3 or TRBV12-4; D remains unclear. The sequenced sample consisted of PBMCs or T cells enriched from blood (not recorded which). This chain's CDR3 is CASSHLIGELFF. The CDR3 DNA reads TGTGCCAGCAGTCACCTAATCGGGGAGCTGTTTTTT.